This TCR beta chain was found in a study of response to subunit inactivated influenza vaccine. In this sample, this clonotype turned up many times. Each CDR3 protein gets one entry after TCRdb re-called the RT-PCR reads with MiXCR. This sample carries roughly 700,000 distinct CDR3 sequences, about 15% of them seen once, and the ten largest clones take less than 9%. The CDR3 runs 12 residues. V dropped 3 bases and J dropped 5 bases, with 8 bases sitting between them. V gene TRBV12-3 or TRBV12-4 combines with J gene TRBJ2-7, with D tentatively TRBD1 or TRBD2 (5 bases each). The sequencing here drew on PBMCs from blood, taken 14 days before vaccination. The sequence came from a man aged 50-60 years who received an inactivated influenza vaccine. The chain's CDR3 is CASSLGPDEQYF. The CDR3 DNA reads TGTGCCAGCAGTTTGGGACCGGACGAGCAGTACTTC.